A selection of T cell receptor beta chains follows, all from one sample in a study of T cell responses to AZD1222 COVID-19 vaccine. Profiled with immunoSEQ multiplex PCR; TCRdb holds only in-frame clones, not every one. The sample holds over 150,000 clones, about nine tenths seen once. The input for sequencing was peripheral blood, taken on day 0 of AZD1222 vaccination. These receptors were collected from an adult in good health. Each CDR3 is given with its conserved first and last residue. D genes are given only for firm matches. The listing skips clone size in some rows; elsewhere it reads once, few, many or a size class.

clone_size: -; j_call: TRBJ2-7; v_call: TRBV19; d_call: -; cdr3_aa: CASSQASSYEQYF; cdr3_nt: TGTGCCAGTAGTCAGGCGAGCTCCTACGAGCAGTACTTC
clone_size: -; j_call: TRBJ2-1; v_call: TRBV30; d_call: TRBD2; cdr3_aa: CAWSVGGAYNEQFF; cdr3_nt: TGTGCCTGGAGTGTGGGAGGGGCCTACAATGAGCAGTTCTTC
clone_size: -; j_call: TRBJ2-7; v_call: TRBV28; d_call: TRBD2; cdr3_aa: CASKLAGPYEQYF; cdr3_nt: TGTGCCAGTAAGCTAGCGGGCCCCTACGAGCAGTACTTC
clone_size: once; j_call: TRBJ1-2; v_call: TRBV15; d_call: -; cdr3_aa: CATREGGRVTGGYTF; cdr3_nt: TGTGCCACGAGAGAGGGGGGGCGAGTAACGGGCGGCTACACCTTC
clone_size: -; j_call: TRBJ2-5; v_call: TRBV3-1/TRBV3-2; d_call: TRBD2; cdr3_aa: CASSRGLAGGKETQYF; cdr3_nt: TGTGCCAGCAGCCGTGGACTAGCGGGAGGAAAAGAGACCCAGTACTTC
clone_size: -; j_call: TRBJ2-7; v_call: TRBV11-2; d_call: -; cdr3_aa: CASSLGPSSYEQYF; cdr3_nt: TGTGCCAGCAGCTTAGGACCTAGCAGTTACGAGCAGTACTTC
clone_size: -; j_call: TRBJ2-1; v_call: TRBV7-6; d_call: TRBD2; cdr3_aa: CASSLTSAYNEQFF; cdr3_nt: TGTGCCAGCAGCTTGACTAGCGCGTACAATGAGCAGTTCTTC
clone_size: -; j_call: TRBJ2-1; v_call: TRBV24-1; d_call: TRBD2; cdr3_aa: CATSDPSLSGGRHNEQFF; cdr3_nt: TGTGCCACCAGTGACCCATCCCTTAGCGGGGGCCGTCATAATGAGCAGTTCTTC
clone_size: -; j_call: TRBJ2-7; v_call: TRBV7-2; d_call: TRBD2; cdr3_aa: CASSLSGSSYEQYF; cdr3_nt: TGTGCCAGCAGCTTAAGCGGGAGCTCCTACGAGCAGTACTTC
clone_size: once; j_call: TRBJ2-3; v_call: TRBV5-1; d_call: -; cdr3_aa: CASSFARVEGTDTQYF; cdr3_nt: TGCGCCAGCAGCTTCGCCCGGGTTGAGGGGACAGATACGCAGTATTTT
clone_size: -; j_call: TRBJ1-2; v_call: TRBV18; d_call: -; cdr3_aa: CASSPGVFYTF; cdr3_nt: TGTGCCAGCTCACCGGGGGTCTTCTACACCTTC
clone_size: -; j_call: TRBJ2-7; v_call: TRBV28; d_call: TRBD1; cdr3_aa: CASSLAGTGVTSYEQYF; cdr3_nt: TGTGCCAGCAGTTTAGCCGGGACAGGGGTTACCTCCTACGAGCAGTACTTC
clone_size: -; j_call: TRBJ2-1; v_call: TRBV6-5; d_call: TRBD2; cdr3_aa: CASSYSSPISGGEQFF; cdr3_nt: TGTGCCAGCAGTTACTCCTCACCGATTAGCGGGGGTGAGCAGTTCTTC
clone_size: -; j_call: TRBJ2-3; v_call: TRBV30; d_call: TRBD2; cdr3_aa: CAWSVLADTQYF; cdr3_nt: TGTGCCTGGAGTGTACTAGCGGATACGCAGTATTTT
clone_size: -; j_call: TRBJ2-7; v_call: TRBV25-1; d_call: -; cdr3_aa: CASSGLGLARYEQYF; cdr3_nt: TGTGCCAGCAGTGGACTCGGATTAGCGAGGTACGAGCAGTACTTC
clone_size: -; j_call: TRBJ1-6; v_call: TRBV5-6; d_call: TRBD1; cdr3_aa: CASSSTGDRVALHF; cdr3_nt: TGTGCCAGCAGCTCGACAGGGGATCGCGTAGCCCTCCACTTT
clone_size: once; j_call: TRBJ2-5; v_call: TRBV5-6; d_call: -; cdr3_aa: CASSFSETQYF; cdr3_nt: TGTGCCAGCAGCTTTTCGGAGACCCAGTACTTC
clone_size: -; j_call: TRBJ1-5; v_call: TRBV7-2; d_call: -; cdr3_aa: CASSLGGVVGNQPQHF; cdr3_nt: TGTGCCAGCAGCTTAGGCGGAGTCGTTGGCAATCAGCCCCAGCATTTT
clone_size: -; j_call: TRBJ1-5; v_call: TRBV3-1/TRBV3-2; d_call: TRBD1; cdr3_aa: CASSQRTGSQPQHF; cdr3_nt: TGTGCCAGCAGCCAGAGGACAGGATCTCAGCCCCAGCATTTT
clone_size: -; j_call: TRBJ2-5; v_call: TRBV6-5; d_call: -; cdr3_aa: CASSYPQGTQYF; cdr3_nt: TGTGCCAGCAGTTACCCCCAGGGGACCCAGTACTTC
clone_size: -; j_call: TRBJ2-1; v_call: TRBV15; d_call: -; cdr3_aa: CATSISTGFLNEQFF; cdr3_nt: TGTGCCACCAGCATCTCAACGGGATTCCTCAATGAGCAGTTCTTC
clone_size: -; j_call: TRBJ2-4; v_call: TRBV7-2; d_call: -; cdr3_aa: CASSSLKNIQYF; cdr3_nt: TGTGCCAGCAGCTCACTCAAAAACATTCAGTACTTC
clone_size: -; j_call: TRBJ2-7; v_call: TRBV5-1; d_call: TRBD2; cdr3_aa: CASSLSSGAHYEQYF; cdr3_nt: TGCGCCAGCAGCTTATCTAGCGGGGCTCACTACGAGCAGTACTTC
clone_size: -; j_call: TRBJ2-7; v_call: TRBV4-1; d_call: TRBD2; cdr3_aa: CASSQEAGAGTEQYF; cdr3_nt: TGCGCCAGCAGCCAAGAAGCGGGAGCTGGAACCGAGCAGTACTTC
clone_size: -; j_call: TRBJ2-3; v_call: TRBV2; d_call: TRBD1; cdr3_aa: CASRARDSLGDTQYF; cdr3_nt: TGTGCCAGCAGGGCCCGGGACAGTTTGGGGGATACGCAGTATTTT
clone_size: once; j_call: TRBJ2-1; v_call: TRBV5-5; d_call: -; cdr3_aa: CASSLEADYNEQFF; cdr3_nt: TGTGCCAGCAGCTTGGAGGCAGACTACAATGAGCAGTTCTTC
clone_size: -; j_call: TRBJ2-1; v_call: TRBV6-5; d_call: -; cdr3_aa: CASSPPDYRSNEQFF; cdr3_nt: TGTGCCAGCAGCCCCCCGGACTATAGGTCCAATGAGCAGTTCTTC
clone_size: -; j_call: TRBJ1-6; v_call: TRBV6-1; d_call: -; cdr3_aa: CASSVFARWTMNSPLHF; cdr3_nt: TGTGCCAGCAGTGTATTTGCCCGATGGACAATGAATTCACCCCTCCACTTT
clone_size: -; j_call: TRBJ1-2; v_call: TRBV19; d_call: TRBD1; cdr3_aa: CASSNRTGYYGYTF; cdr3_nt: TGTGCCAGTAGTAACCGGACAGGGTACTATGGCTACACCTTC
clone_size: -; j_call: TRBJ1-4; v_call: TRBV11-2; d_call: -; cdr3_aa: CASSLDMGLNEKLFF; cdr3_nt: TGTGCCAGCAGCTTAGACATGGGACTTAATGAAAAACTGTTTTTT
clone_size: -; j_call: TRBJ1-1; v_call: TRBV15; d_call: TRBD1; cdr3_aa: CATSRSRGTAYKEAFF; cdr3_nt: TGTGCCACCAGCAGGTCCCGGGGGACAGCTTATAAAGAAGCTTTCTTT
clone_size: -; j_call: TRBJ2-3; v_call: TRBV24-1; d_call: TRBD1; cdr3_aa: CATSAGTGGLAWADTQYF; cdr3_nt: TGTGCCACCAGCGCGGGGACAGGGGGACTCGCTTGGGCGGATACGCAGTATTTT
clone_size: few; j_call: TRBJ1-1; v_call: TRBV21-1; d_call: -; cdr3_aa: CASSKEVVCCERKAFF; cdr3_nt: TGTGCCAGCAGCAAAGAGGTTGTGTGCTGCGAGAGGAAAGCTTTCTTT
clone_size: -; j_call: TRBJ1-3; v_call: TRBV10-1; d_call: TRBD1; cdr3_aa: CASSAWDRGPGCSGNTIYF; cdr3_nt: TGCGCCAGCAGTGCCTGGGACAGGGGCCCTGGGTGCTCTGGAAACACCATATATTTT
clone_size: -; j_call: TRBJ2-7; v_call: TRBV6-5; d_call: TRBD2; cdr3_aa: CASSPWGAGESEQYF; cdr3_nt: TGTGCCAGCAGTCCTTGGGGAGCGGGAGAAAGTGAGCAGTACTTC
clone_size: -; j_call: TRBJ2-1; v_call: TRBV2; d_call: TRBD2; cdr3_aa: CASSDGTSGRLNEQFF; cdr3_nt: TGTGCCAGCAGTGATGGGACTAGCGGGAGGCTCAATGAGCAGTTCTTC
clone_size: -; j_call: TRBJ2-1; v_call: TRBV28; d_call: TRBD2; cdr3_aa: CASSLEAGGPNEQFF; cdr3_nt: TGTGCCAGCAGTTTAGAAGCGGGAGGCCCCAATGAGCAGTTCTTC
clone_size: -; j_call: TRBJ1-5; v_call: TRBV7-9; d_call: TRBD1; cdr3_aa: CASSLGQGFQPQHF; cdr3_nt: TGTGCCAGCAGCCTGGGACAGGGGTTTCAGCCCCAGCATTTT
clone_size: few; j_call: TRBJ2-7; v_call: TRBV28; d_call: -; cdr3_aa: CASSRPIHREQYF; cdr3_nt: TGTGCCAGCAGTCGGCCCATTCACCGCGAGCAGTACTTC
clone_size: -; j_call: TRBJ1-1; v_call: TRBV28; d_call: -; cdr3_aa: CASSGPYTEAFF; cdr3_nt: TGTGCCAGCAGCGGGCCGTACACTGAAGCTTTCTTT
clone_size: -; j_call: TRBJ2-3; v_call: TRBV3-1/TRBV3-2; d_call: TRBD2; cdr3_aa: CASSPVAGGLNTQYF; cdr3_nt: TGTGCCAGCAGCCCCGTAGCGGGAGGGTTGAATACGCAGTATTTT
clone_size: -; j_call: TRBJ2-7; v_call: TRBV6-5; d_call: -; cdr3_aa: CASRGRLYEQYF; cdr3_nt: TGTGCCAGCAGGGGGCGCTTATACGAGCAGTACTTC
clone_size: -; j_call: TRBJ2-6; v_call: TRBV6-1; d_call: -; cdr3_aa: CASSEEHPRFYSGANVLTF; cdr3_nt: TGTGCCAGCAGTGAAGAGCACCCCCGATTCTACTCTGGGGCCAACGTCCTGACTTTC
clone_size: -; j_call: TRBJ1-2; v_call: TRBV5-1; d_call: -; cdr3_aa: CASRSSLTVSNGYTF; cdr3_nt: TGCGCCAGCAGAAGTTCCCTTACAGTTTCCAATGGCTACACCTTC
clone_size: -; j_call: TRBJ2-1; v_call: TRBV5-4; d_call: TRBD2; cdr3_aa: CASIPLGLAGGGEQFF; cdr3_nt: TGTGCCAGCATCCCCCTGGGGCTAGCGGGAGGGGGGGAGCAGTTCTTC
clone_size: -; j_call: TRBJ1-5; v_call: TRBV29-1; d_call: TRBD1; cdr3_aa: CSVLTGAGGSNQPQHF; cdr3_nt: TGCAGCGTTTTAACAGGGGCCGGGGGAAGCAATCAGCCCCAGCATTTT
clone_size: few; j_call: TRBJ1-2; v_call: TRBV2; d_call: -; cdr3_aa: CASSAVGPNYGYTF; cdr3_nt: TGTGCCAGCAGTGCGGTAGGACCAAACTATGGCTACACCTTC
clone_size: -; j_call: TRBJ2-3; v_call: TRBV7-2; d_call: TRBD2; cdr3_aa: CASSFRTSGDTQYF; cdr3_nt: TGTGCCAGCAGCTTCCGAACTAGCGGCGATACGCAGTATTTT
clone_size: -; j_call: TRBJ1-1; v_call: TRBV10-1; d_call: TRBD1; cdr3_aa: CASSRDRLTEAFF; cdr3_nt: TGCGCCAGCAGCCGGGACAGGCTCACTGAAGCTTTCTTT
clone_size: -; j_call: TRBJ1-2; v_call: TRBV6-1; d_call: -; cdr3_aa: CASSEAGARGYGYTF; cdr3_nt: TGTGCCAGCAGTGAAGCAGGGGCCCGGGGGTATGGCTACACCTTC
clone_size: -; j_call: TRBJ1-5; v_call: TRBV19; d_call: TRBD1; cdr3_aa: CASSPGQGDQPQHF; cdr3_nt: TGTGCCAGTAGTCCCGGACAGGGTGATCAGCCCCAGCATTTT
clone_size: -; j_call: TRBJ1-1; v_call: TRBV25-1; d_call: -; cdr3_aa: CASSALAGVNTEAFF; cdr3_nt: TGTGCCAGCAGTGCTCTTGCAGGGGTGAACACTGAAGCTTTCTTT
clone_size: -; j_call: TRBJ1-2; v_call: TRBV4-2; d_call: -; cdr3_aa: CASSQDLAGNYGYTF; cdr3_nt: TGTGCCAGCAGCCAAGATTTGGCGGGGAACTATGGCTACACCTTC
clone_size: -; j_call: TRBJ1-2; v_call: TRBV14; d_call: -; cdr3_aa: CASSQVPSGYTF; cdr3_nt: TGTGCCAGCAGCCAAGTACCGAGTGGCTACACCTTC
clone_size: -; j_call: TRBJ1-2; v_call: TRBV6-2/TRBV6-3; d_call: TRBD1; cdr3_aa: CASSRTGINYGYTF; cdr3_nt: TGTGCCAGCAGCCGGACAGGGATTAACTATGGCTACACCTTC